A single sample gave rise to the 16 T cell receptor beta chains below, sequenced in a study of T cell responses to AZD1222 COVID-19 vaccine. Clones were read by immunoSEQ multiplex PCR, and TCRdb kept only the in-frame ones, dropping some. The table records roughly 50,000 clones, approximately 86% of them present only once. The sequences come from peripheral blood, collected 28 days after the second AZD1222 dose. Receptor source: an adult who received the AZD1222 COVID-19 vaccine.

DNA for the CDR3: TGTGCCAGCAGCCCCCAAGGCGGGACAGATACGCAGTATTTT. Its translation: CASSPQGGTDTQYF. V usage is TRBV7-9 and J usage is TRBJ2-3; a weak D match, TRBD2 (5 bases). The germline gives CDR1 SEHNR, CDR2 FQNEAQ (reference sequence). The CDR3 loop spans 14 amino acids. V lost 5 bases and J 3 bases, leaving 12 bases between the germline ends.

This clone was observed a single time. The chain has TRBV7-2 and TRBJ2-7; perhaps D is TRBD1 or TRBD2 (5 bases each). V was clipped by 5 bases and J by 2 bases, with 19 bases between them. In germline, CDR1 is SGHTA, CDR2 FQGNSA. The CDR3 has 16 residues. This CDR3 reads CASSVSATRGPYEQYF. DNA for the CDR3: TGTGCCAGCAGCGTTTCAGCGACAAGGGGACCCTACGAGCAGTACTTC. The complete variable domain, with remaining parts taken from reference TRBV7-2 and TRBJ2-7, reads GAGVSQSPSNKVTEKGKDVELRCDPISGHTALYWYRQSLGQGLEFLIYFQGNSAPDKSGLPSDRFSAERTGGSVSTLTIQRTQQEDSAVYLCASSVSATRGPYEQYFGPGTRLTVT.

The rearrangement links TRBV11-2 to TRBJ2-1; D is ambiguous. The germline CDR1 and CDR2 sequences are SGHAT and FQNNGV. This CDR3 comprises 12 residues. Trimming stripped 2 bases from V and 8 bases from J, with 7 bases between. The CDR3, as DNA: TGTGCCAGCAGCTTAATCTCTGATGAGCAGTTCTTC. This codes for CASSLISDEQFF.

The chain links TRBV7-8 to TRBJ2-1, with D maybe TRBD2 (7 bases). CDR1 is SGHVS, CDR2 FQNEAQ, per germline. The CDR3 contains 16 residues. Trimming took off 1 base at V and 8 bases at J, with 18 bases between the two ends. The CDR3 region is CASSLVGGGSSHEQFF. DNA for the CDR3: TGTGCCAGCAGCTTAGTAGGGGGAGGGTCTAGCCATGAGCAGTTCTTC.

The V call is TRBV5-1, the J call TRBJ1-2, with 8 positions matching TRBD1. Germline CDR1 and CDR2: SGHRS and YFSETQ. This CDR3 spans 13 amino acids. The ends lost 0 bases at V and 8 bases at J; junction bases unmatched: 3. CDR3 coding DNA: TGCGCCAGCAGCTTGGGACAGGGGTCGGGCTACACCTTC. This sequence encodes CASSLGQGSGYTF.

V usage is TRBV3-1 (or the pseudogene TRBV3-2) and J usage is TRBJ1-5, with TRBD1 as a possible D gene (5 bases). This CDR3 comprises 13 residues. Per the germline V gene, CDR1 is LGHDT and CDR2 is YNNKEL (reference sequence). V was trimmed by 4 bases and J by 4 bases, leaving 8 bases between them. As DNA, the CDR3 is TGTGCCAGCAGCCGGGACGATAATCAGCCCCAGCATTTT. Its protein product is CASSRDDNQPQHF.

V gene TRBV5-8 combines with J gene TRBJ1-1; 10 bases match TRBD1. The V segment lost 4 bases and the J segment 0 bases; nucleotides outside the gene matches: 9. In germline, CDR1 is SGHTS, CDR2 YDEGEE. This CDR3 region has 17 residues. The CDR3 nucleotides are TGTGCCAGCAGCCTCGGGACAGGGGACCTGATGAACACTGAAGCTTTCTTT. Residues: CASSLGTGDLMNTEAFF. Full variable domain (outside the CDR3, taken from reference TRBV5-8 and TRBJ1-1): EAGVTQSPTHLIKTRGQQATLRCSPISGHTSVYWYQQALGLGLQFLLWYDEGEERNRGNFPPRFSGRQFPNYSSELNVNALELEDSALYLCASSLGTGDLMNTEAFFGQGTRLTVV.

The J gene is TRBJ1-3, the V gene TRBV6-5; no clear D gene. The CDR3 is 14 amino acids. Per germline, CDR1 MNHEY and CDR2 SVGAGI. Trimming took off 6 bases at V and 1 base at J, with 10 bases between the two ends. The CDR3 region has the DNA TGTGCCAGCAGACCACCCCGATCTGGAAACACCATATATTTT. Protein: CASRPPRSGNTIYF.

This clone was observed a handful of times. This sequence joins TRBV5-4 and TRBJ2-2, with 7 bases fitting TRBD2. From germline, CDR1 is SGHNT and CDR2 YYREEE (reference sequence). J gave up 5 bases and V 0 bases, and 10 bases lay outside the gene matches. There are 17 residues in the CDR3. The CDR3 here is CASSLALGRLATGELFF. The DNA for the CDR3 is TGTGCCAGCAGCTTGGCCCTCGGGAGGTTAGCGACCGGGGAGCTGTTTTTT.

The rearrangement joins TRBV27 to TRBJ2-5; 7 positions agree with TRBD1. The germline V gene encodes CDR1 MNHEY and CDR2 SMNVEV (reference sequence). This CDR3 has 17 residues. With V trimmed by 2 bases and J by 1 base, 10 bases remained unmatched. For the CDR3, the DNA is TGTGCCAGCAGTTTAAGTGGTCCAGGGGGTGGCCAAGAGACCCAGTACTTC. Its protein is CASSLSGPGGGQETQYF.

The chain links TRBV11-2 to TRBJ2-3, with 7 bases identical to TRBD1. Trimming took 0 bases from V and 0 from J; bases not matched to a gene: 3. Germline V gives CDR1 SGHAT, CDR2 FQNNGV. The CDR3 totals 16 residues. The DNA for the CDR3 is TGTGCCAGCAGCTTAGAGGGGGACAGTAGCACAGATACGCAGTATTTT. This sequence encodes CASSLEGDSSTDTQYF.

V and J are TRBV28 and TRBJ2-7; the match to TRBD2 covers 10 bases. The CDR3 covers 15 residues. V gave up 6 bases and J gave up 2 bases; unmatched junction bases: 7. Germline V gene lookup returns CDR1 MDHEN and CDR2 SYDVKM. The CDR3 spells CASRGETSGTYEQYF. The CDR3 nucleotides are TGTGCCAGCAGGGGTGAAACTAGCGGGACCTACGAGCAGTACTTC.

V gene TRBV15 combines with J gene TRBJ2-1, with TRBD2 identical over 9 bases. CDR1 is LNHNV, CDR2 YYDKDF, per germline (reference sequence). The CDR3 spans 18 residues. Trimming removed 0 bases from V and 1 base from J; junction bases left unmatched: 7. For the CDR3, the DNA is TGTGCCACCAGCAGAGATCATGCGGGAGGGATTTCCTACAATGAGCAGTTCTTC. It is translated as CATSRDHAGGISYNEQFF.

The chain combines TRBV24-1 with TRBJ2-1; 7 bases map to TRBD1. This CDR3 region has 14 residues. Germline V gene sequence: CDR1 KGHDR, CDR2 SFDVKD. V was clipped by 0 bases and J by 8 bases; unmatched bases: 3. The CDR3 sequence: CATSDLYRGDEQFF. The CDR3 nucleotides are TGTGCCACCAGTGATTTGTACAGGGGCGATGAGCAGTTCTTC.

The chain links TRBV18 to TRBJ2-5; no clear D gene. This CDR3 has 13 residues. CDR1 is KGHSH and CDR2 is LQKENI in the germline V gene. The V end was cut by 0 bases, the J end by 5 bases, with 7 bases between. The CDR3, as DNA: TGTGCCAGCTCACCACCGGTTTCGGAGACCCAGTACTTC. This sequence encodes CASSPPVSETQYF.

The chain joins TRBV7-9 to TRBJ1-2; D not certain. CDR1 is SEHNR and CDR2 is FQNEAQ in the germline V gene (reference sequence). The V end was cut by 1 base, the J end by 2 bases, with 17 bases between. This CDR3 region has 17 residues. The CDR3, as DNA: TGTGCCAGCAGCTTAGACGGTAGCCTTACCGTGAACTATGGCTACACCTTC. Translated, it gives CASSLDGSLTVNYGYTF.